This T cell receptor beta chain was identified during a study of T-cell memory formation after mild COVID-19. Study overall: The TCR clusters were mostly specific to one donor.

TCRdb ran MiXCR on the 5' RACE reads and lists one entry per CDR3 protein. The sample consists of roughly 450,000 distinct CDR3 sequences, 15% to 20% of them appearing once. Broader study findings: Later expanders leaned CD4+, whereas day 15 to 85 contracting clones were balanced CD4/CD8. The finding that pre-infection memory included some responding clones suggested that cross-reactive memory joined. Most CD4+ clones that shrank were in CM and EM, while CD8+ ones turned up in EMRA.

As for this clonotype: The antigen is not known.

CDR3 length: 13 residues. Germline loops: CDR1 LGHDT, CDR2 YNNKEL (reference sequence). V lost 4 bases and J 7 bases, leaving 13 bases between the germline ends. The sequence came from an adult woman who had mild COVID-19 (a few samples of this study predate the infection). Cell type and time point are not known. This chain uses TRBV3-1 with TRBJ2-5, with D hard to call. Specimen: PBMCs or a T cell subset sorted from them (not recorded which). CDR3 residues: CASSPDFVGTQYF. The CDR3 DNA reads TGTGCCAGCAGCCCTGACTTCGTTGGGACCCAGTACTTC.